This TCR beta chain emerged from a study of cytomegalovirus exposure and HLA in healthy donors. General study results and limits: It was 150 to 200 TCR beta chains that were listed as cytomegalovirus-associated. Most sequenced TCRs were rare (though some public TCRs occurred in many donors).

About this clone itself: As yet, its antigen is unknown.

The data were produced by immunoSEQ multiplex PCR, yet TCRdb's version contains in-frame clones alone and is incomplete. The data hold 180,000 or so clones, with around 84% observed a single time. V lost 4 bases and J 0 bases, leaving 7 bases between the germline ends. In germline, CDR1 is SQVTM, CDR2 ANQGSEA. CDR3 size: 12 residues. Sequencing was done on a sample of PBMCs. The V gene is TRBV29-1, the J gene TRBJ2-7, with TRBD1 as a possible D gene (6 bases). This TCR came from a woman aged 30 to 39 in good health and CMV-seropositive. The CDR3 here is CSVAGVSYEQYF. For the CDR3, the DNA is TGCAGCGTTGCAGGGGTCTCCTACGAGCAGTACTTC.